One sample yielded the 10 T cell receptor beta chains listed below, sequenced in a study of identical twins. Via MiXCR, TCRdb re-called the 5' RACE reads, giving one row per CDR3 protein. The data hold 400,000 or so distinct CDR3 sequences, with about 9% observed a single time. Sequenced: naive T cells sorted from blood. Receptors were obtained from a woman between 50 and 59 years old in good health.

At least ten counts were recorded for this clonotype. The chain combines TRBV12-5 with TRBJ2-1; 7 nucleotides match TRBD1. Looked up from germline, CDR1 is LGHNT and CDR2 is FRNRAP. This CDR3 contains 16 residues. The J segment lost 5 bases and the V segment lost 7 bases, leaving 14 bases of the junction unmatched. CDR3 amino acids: CASVTPGDSRNNEQFF. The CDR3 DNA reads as TGTGCTAGTGTCACCCCCGGGGACAGCAGAAACAATGAGCAGTTCTTC.

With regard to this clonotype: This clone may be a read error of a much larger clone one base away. The CDR3 spells CSAREGVGTDAFF. In DNA form, the CDR3 reads TGCAGTGCTAGGGAGGGGGTAGGCACTGACGCTTTCTTT. The chain joins TRBV20-1 to TRBJ1-1; the D gene is possibly TRBD1 (6 bases). This CDR3 region has 13 residues. In germline, CDR1 is DFQATT, CDR2 SNEGSKA (reference sequence).

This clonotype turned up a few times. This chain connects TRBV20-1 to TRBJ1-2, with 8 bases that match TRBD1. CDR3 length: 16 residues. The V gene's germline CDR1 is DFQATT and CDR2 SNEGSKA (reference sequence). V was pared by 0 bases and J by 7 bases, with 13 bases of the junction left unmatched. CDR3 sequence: CSARDGVDRGGPGYTF. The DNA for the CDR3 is TGCAGTGCTAGAGATGGTGTAGACAGGGGAGGGCCTGGCTACACCTTC.

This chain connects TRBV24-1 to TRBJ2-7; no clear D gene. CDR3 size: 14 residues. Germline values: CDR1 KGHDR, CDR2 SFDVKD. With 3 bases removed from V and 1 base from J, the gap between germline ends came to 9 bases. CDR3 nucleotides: TGTGCCACCAGTGATCCCCGCGGATCCTACGAGCAGTACTTC. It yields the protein CATSDPRGSYEQYF.

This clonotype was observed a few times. CDR3 residues: CASSKSWGEAGNQETQYF. CDR3 nucleotides: TGTGCCAGCAGCAAAAGTTGGGGGGAAGCGGGCAACCAAGAGACCCAGTACTTC. V gene TRBV21-1 combines with J gene TRBJ2-5; the table's D call, TRBD2, was not checked against the DNA. TRBV21-1 is termed a pseudogene. The CDR3 loop spans 18 amino acids.

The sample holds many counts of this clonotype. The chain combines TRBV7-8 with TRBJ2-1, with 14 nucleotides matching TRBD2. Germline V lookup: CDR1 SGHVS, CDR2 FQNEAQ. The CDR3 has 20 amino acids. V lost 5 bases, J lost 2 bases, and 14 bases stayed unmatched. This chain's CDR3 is CASSPIGGGTSGSPYNEQFF. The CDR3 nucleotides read TGTGCCAGCAGCCCCATAGGAGGGGGGACTAGCGGGAGTCCCTACAATGAGCAGTTCTTC.

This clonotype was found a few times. The CDR3 DNA is TGCAGTGCTAGAGTGCCCGGGACCGAAGCTTTCTTT. This encodes CSARVPGTEAFF. The chain is built from TRBV20-1 and TRBJ1-1, with D perhaps TRBD1 (5 bases). Germline V lookup: CDR1 DFQATT, CDR2 SNEGSKA (reference sequence). Trimming took 1 base from V and 8 from J, leaving 11 bases between them. This CDR3 contains 12 residues.

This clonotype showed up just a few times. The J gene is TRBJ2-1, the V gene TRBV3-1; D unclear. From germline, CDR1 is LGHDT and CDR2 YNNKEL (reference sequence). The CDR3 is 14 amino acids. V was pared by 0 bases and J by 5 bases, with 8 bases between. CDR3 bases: TGTGCCAGCAGCCAAGATCCGGCCCACAATGAGCAGTTCTTC. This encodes CASSQDPAHNEQFF.

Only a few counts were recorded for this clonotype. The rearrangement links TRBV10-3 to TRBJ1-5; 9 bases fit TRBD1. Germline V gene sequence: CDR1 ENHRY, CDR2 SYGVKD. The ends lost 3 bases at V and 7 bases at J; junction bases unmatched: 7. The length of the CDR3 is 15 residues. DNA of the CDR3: TGTGCCATCAGTGATGAACAGGGGGCGAAGCAGCCCCAGCATTTT. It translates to CAISDEQGAKQPQHF.

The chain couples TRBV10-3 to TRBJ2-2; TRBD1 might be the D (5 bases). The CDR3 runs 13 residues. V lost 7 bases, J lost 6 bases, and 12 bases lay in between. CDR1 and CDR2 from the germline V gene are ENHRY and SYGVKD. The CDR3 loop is CAITRESAGELFF. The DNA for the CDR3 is TGTGCCATCACCAGGGAAAGCGCCGGGGAGCTGTTTTTT.